This T cell receptor beta chain emerged from a study of OX40 agonist ivuxolimab in advanced cancers. At the level of the study: A history of anti-PD-1, anti-PD-L1 or anti-CTLA-4 therapy was acceptable, and roughly 40% had some. Of the patients, three showed partial responses, one with hepatocellular carcinoma and two with cutaneous melanoma.

Germline CDR1 reads MNHEY; CDR2 reads SVGAGI. The CDR3 runs to 13 residues. Trimming took off 2 bases at V and 4 bases at J, with 6 bases between the two ends. Repertoires were generated with immunoSEQ multiplex PCR, while TCRdb's copy carries only in-frame clones and drops some. Among approximately 81,000 clones, over 75% were seen once, and the ten largest hold approximately 4.6%. Sampled blood was obtained at baseline, cycle 4 day 1, and cycle 7 day 1. This receptor was identified in an adult with an advanced solid tumor such as melanoma, head and neck, liver or kidney cancer. The sequences come from CD4+ or CD8+ T cells sorted from blood, collected in a trial of the OX40 agonist ivuxolimab. This chain connects TRBV6-5 to TRBJ1-5; D remains ambiguous. The CDR3: CASSYGRNQPQHF. CDR3 nucleotide sequence: TGTGCCAGCAGTTACGGGCGGAATCAGCCCCAGCATTTT.